One and the same sample provided the 11 T cell receptor beta chains below, sequenced in a study of T cell responses to AZD1222 COVID-19 vaccine (dated by TCRdb to the early 2020s). This sample's time point label indicates: about 28 days (+/-7) after the second vaccine dose. Library preparation used the immunoSEQ multiplex PCR assay. TCRdb's version of the immuneACCESS table is confined to in-frame rearrangements and falls short of the full clone set. An unresolved V gene accounts for under half of the shortfall where checked; the remainder is of unknown origin. In all, the sample holds roughly 30,000 clones, and 78% of those were seen once. The top ten clonotypes cover roughly 4% of the sample. The sample here was peripheral blood, taken 28 days after the second AZD1222 dose. The receptors derive from an adult who received the AZD1222 COVID-19 vaccine.

This clone was recorded once. The V gene is TRBV3-1 (or the pseudogene TRBV3-2), the J gene TRBJ2-5, with 10 bases aligning to TRBD1. V lost 4 bases to trimming and J lost 2 bases; unmatched junction nucleotides: 4. The length of the CDR3 is 15 residues. The germline CDR1 and CDR2 sequences are LGHDT and YNNKEL (reference sequence). CDR3 DNA: TGTGCCAGCAGCCGCGGACAGGGGGGTCAAGAGACCCAGTACTTC. This sequence encodes CASSRGQGGQETQYF.

This clone appeared a single time. The chain employs TRBV10-2 and TRBJ2-1; 7 bases are shared with TRBD1. From germline, CDR1 is WSHSY and CDR2 SAAADI. With 1 base clipped from V and 6 bases from J, the junction kept 6 bases outside the gene matches. This CDR3 has 15 residues. CDR3 residues: CASSEWGRGSNEQFF. The CDR3 DNA reads TGCGCCAGCAGTGAGTGGGGCAGGGGGAGCAATGAGCAGTTCTTC.

The chain is built from TRBV11-2 and TRBJ2-5, with 10 bases fitting TRBD2. Losses at the gene ends were 5 bases for V and 9 bases for J; bases not matched to a gene: 12. CDR3 length equals 15 residues. CDR1 SGHAT and CDR2 FQNNGV come from the germline V gene. CDR3 amino acids: CASSTRTAGGGSQYF. The CDR3 DNA reads as TGTGCCAGCAGCACGCGAACAGCGGGAGGGGGATCCCAGTACTTC.

V gene TRBV18 combines with J gene TRBJ2-7; D possibly corresponds to TRBD1 (6 bases). Per the germline V gene, CDR1 is KGHSH and CDR2 is LQKENI. The CDR3 consists of 12 residues. Trimming stripped 4 bases from V and 13 bases from J, with 17 bases between. In nucleotides, the CDR3 is TGTGCCAGCTCACTATCCGGGACAAGTTCATACTTC. Translating it yields CASSLSGTSSYF.

The rearrangement joins TRBV2 to TRBJ1-5, with 8 bases fitting TRBD1. Germline V gives CDR1 SNHLY, CDR2 FYNNEI. The CDR3 runs 16 residues. V was clipped by 6 bases and J by 7 bases; unmatched bases: 14. The CDR3 DNA is TGTGCCAGCAGGGAGGACAGGGTGAGGGGTAGCCAGCCCCAGCATTTT. This translates into CASREDRVRGSQPQHF.

The chain combines TRBV3-1 (or the pseudogene TRBV3-2) with TRBJ1-5; 7 positions match TRBD1. Germline assignment: CDR1 LGHDT and CDR2 YNNKEL (reference sequence). V shed 2 bases, J shed 1 base, and the junction held 2 bases outside the gene matches. The CDR3 extends over 15 amino acids. As DNA, the CDR3 is TGTGCCAGCAGCCAATTACAGGGGAGCAATCAGCCCCAGCATTTT. Translation gives CASSQLQGSNQPQHF.

V is TRBV7-5 and J is TRBJ2-3; the table names TRBD2, a call not compared with the DNA. TRBV7-5 is labeled a pseudogene. The CDR3 runs to 16 residues. The CDR3 bases are TGTGCCAGAAGCTTAGGGGCGGGAGGGTTTGGTGATACGCAGTATTTT. It is translated as CARSLGAGGFGDTQYF.

This sequence joins TRBV20-1 and TRBJ2-1, with 11 nucleotides matching TRBD2. J lost 7 bases, V lost 3 bases, and 8 bases had no gene match. This CDR3 is built from 15 residues. CDR1 is DFQATT and CDR2 is SNEGSKA in the germline V gene (reference sequence). The CDR3 loop is CSASLPTSGTNEQFF. The CDR3 DNA reads TGCAGTGCTAGTCTCCCGACTAGCGGGACTAATGAGCAGTTCTTC.

CDR3 loop: CASANPPPGKGEQFF. The CDR3 DNA reads TGTGCCAGCGCGAACCCCCCGCCCGGTAAAGGTGAGCAGTTCTTC. V and J are TRBV21-1 and TRBJ2-1. TRBV21-1 is assigned pseudogene status. CDR3 length: 15 amino acids.

This chain uses TRBV6-5 with TRBJ1-2; 7 bases match TRBD1. Germline CDR1 is MNHEY and CDR2 is SVGAGI. V shed 7 bases, J shed 6 bases, and the junction held 8 bases outside the gene matches. The CDR3 has 13 amino acids. CDR3: CASMYRGGDGYTF. The CDR3 DNA reads TGTGCCAGCATGTACAGGGGCGGAGATGGCTACACCTTC.

The V gene is TRBV30, the J gene TRBJ1-2; 9 bases map to TRBD1. V was clipped by 4 bases and J by 6 bases; unmatched bases: 6. The germline V gene encodes CDR1 GTSNPN and CDR2 SVGIG (reference sequence). The CDR3 spans 13 residues. CDR3 in DNA: TGTGCCTGGAATACCGGGACAGGGAATGGCTACACCTTC. Amino acids: CAWNTGTGNGYTF. The full variable domain, with the rest looked up from reference TRBV30 and TRBJ1-2, is SQTIHQWPATLVQPVGSPLSLECTVEGTSNPNLYWYRQAAGRGLQLLFYSVGIGQISSEVPQNLSASRPQDRQFILSSKKLLLSDSGFYLCAWNTGTGNGYTFGSGTRLTVV.